This T cell receptor beta chain was recorded in a study of CD8 T cells in ankylosing spondylitis. The study, taken as a whole, reports: Reported data indicate significant enrichment of disease-linked clones within matched ankylosing spondylitis synovial fluid. Made up of eight or nine highly homologous variants, a TCR beta motif appeared characteristic of ankylosing spondylitis blood.

To note about this clonotype: The antigen remains unidentified.

Germline assignment: CDR1 SNHLY and CDR2 FYNNEI. The CDR3 loop spans 14 amino acids. V shed 10 bases and J 1 base; nucleotides not matched to a gene: 4. TCRdb independently ran MiXCR on the 5' RACE reads; one entry per CDR3 protein. The data contain roughly 470,000 distinct CDR3 sequences, roughly 26% of them singletons. The J gene is TRBJ2-1, the V gene TRBV2, with TRBD2 matching 10 bases. The TCR was taken from a male donor with ankylosing spondylitis. The sample taken for sequencing was blood, either unsorted or a sorted T cell fraction (not recorded which). The DNA for the CDR3 is TGTGCCAAGAAAGCGGGAGGGTCCTACAATGAGCAGTTCTTC. This sequence encodes CAKKAGGSYNEQFF.